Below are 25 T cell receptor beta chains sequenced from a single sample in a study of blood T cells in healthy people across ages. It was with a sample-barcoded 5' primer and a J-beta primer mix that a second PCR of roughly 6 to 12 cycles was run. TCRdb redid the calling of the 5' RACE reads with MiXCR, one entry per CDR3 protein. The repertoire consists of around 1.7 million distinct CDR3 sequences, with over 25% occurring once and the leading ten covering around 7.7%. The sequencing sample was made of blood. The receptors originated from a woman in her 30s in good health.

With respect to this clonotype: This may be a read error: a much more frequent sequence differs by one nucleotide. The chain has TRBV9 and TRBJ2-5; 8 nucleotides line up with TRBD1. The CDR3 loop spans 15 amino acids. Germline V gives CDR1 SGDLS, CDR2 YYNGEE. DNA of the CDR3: TGTGCCAGCGGCGTAAGGACAGGGAACCAAGAGACCCAGTACTTC. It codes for CASGVRTGNQETQYF. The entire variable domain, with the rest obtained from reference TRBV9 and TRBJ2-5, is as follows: DSGVTQTPKHLITATGQRVTLRCSPRSGDLSVYWYQQSLDQGLQFLIQYYNGEERAKGNILERFSAQQFPDLHSELNLSSLELGDSALYFCASGVRTGNQETQYFGPGTRLLVL.

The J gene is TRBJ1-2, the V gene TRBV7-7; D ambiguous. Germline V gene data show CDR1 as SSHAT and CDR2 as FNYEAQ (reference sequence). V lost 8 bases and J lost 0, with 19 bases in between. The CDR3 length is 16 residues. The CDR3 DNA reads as TGTGCCAGCCACGTCGCCTCAGCCGTAACTAACTATGGCTACACCTTC. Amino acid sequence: CASHVASAVTNYGYTF.

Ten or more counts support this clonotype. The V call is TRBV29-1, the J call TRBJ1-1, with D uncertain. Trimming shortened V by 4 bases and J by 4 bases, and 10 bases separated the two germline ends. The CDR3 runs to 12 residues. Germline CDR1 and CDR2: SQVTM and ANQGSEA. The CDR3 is CSVAEGSTEAFF. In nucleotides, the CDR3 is TGCAGCGTTGCTGAGGGTTCCACTGAAGCTTTCTTT.

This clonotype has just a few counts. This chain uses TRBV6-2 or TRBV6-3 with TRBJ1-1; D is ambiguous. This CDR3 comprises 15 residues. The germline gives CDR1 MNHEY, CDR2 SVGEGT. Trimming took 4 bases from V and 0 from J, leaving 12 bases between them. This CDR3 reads CASSFRGLMNTEAFF. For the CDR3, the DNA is TGTGCCAGCAGTTTCCGGGGATTGATGAACACTGAAGCTTTCTTT.

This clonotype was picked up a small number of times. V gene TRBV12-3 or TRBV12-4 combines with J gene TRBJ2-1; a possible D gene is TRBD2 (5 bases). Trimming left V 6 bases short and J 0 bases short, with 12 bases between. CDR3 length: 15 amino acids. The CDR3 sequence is CASRRAASSYNEQFF. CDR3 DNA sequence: TGTGCCAGCAGAAGAGCGGCGAGCTCCTACAATGAGCAGTTCTTC.

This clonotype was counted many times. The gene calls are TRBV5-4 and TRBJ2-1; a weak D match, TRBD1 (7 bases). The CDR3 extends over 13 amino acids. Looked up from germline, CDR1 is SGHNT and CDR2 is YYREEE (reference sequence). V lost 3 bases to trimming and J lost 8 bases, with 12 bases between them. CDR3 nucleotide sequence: TGTGCCAGCAGCTGGACAGGAGGGGATGAGCAGTTCTTC. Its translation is CASSWTGGDEQFF.

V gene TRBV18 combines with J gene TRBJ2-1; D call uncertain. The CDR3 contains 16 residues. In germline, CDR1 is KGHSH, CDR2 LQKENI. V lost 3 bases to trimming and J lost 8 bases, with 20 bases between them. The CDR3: CASSPTRPAPGDEQFF. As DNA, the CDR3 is TGTGCCAGCTCACCGACGAGACCCGCACCCGGCGATGAGCAGTTCTTC.

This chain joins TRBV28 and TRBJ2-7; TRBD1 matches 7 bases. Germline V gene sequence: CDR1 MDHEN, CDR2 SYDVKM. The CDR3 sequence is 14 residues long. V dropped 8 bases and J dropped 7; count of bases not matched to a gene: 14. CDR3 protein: CASGLKQGNREQYF. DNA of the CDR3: TGTGCCAGCGGATTGAAACAGGGGAATCGGGAGCAGTACTTC.

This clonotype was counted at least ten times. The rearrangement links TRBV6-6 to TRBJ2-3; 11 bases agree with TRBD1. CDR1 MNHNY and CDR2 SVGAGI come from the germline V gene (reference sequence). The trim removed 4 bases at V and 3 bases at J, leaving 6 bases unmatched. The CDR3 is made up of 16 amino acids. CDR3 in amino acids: CASSFGQGAQTDTQYF. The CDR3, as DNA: TGTGCCAGCAGTTTTGGACAGGGGGCGCAGACAGATACGCAGTATTTT.

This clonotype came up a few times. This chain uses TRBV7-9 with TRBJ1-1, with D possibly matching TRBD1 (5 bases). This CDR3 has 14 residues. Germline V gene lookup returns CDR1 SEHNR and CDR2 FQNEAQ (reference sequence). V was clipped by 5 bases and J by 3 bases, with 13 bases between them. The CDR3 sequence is CASSPEGRYTEAFF. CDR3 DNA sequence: TGTGCCAGCAGCCCGGAGGGGCGGTACACTGAAGCTTTCTTT.

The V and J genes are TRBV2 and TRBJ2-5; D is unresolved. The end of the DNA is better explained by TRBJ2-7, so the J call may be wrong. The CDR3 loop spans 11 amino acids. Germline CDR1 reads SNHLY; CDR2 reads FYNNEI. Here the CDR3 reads CASFSEYEQYF. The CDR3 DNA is TGTGCCAGCTTTTCCGAGTACGAGCAGTACTTC.

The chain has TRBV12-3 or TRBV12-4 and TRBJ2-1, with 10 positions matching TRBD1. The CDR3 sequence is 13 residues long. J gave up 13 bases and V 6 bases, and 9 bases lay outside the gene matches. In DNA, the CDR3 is TGTGCCAGCAGGGGACAGGGGTTGGAGACCCAGTTCTTC. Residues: CASRGQGLETQFF.

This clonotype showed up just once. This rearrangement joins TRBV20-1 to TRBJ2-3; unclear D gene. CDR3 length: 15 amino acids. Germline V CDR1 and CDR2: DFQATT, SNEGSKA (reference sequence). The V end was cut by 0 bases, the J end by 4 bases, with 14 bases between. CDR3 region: CSARDVRFQADTQYF. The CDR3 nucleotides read TGCAGTGCTAGAGATGTCCGATTTCAGGCAGATACGCAGTATTTT.

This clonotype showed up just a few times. CDR3 region: CASSTGRFQPQHF. Written as DNA, the CDR3 is TGTGCCAGCAGTACAGGTAGGTTCCAGCCCCAGCATTTT. This chain uses TRBV27 with TRBJ1-5, with D possibly TRBD1 on 5 matching bases. Germline CDR1 reads MNHEY; CDR2 reads SMNVEV (reference sequence). The CDR3 covers 13 residues. V dropped 5 bases and J dropped 7 bases, with 12 bases sitting between them.

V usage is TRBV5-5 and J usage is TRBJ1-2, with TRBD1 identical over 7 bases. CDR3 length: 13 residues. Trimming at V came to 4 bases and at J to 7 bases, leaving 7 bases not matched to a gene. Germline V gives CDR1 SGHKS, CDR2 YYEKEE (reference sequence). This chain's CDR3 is CASSRDRDAGYTF. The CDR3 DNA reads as TGTGCCAGCAGCCGTGACAGGGATGCTGGCTACACCTTC.

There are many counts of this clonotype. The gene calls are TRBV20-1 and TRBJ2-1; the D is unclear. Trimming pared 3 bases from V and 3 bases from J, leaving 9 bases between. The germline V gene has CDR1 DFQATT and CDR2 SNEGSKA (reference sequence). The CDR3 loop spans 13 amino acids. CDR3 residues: CSASVGSYNEQFF. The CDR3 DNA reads TGCAGTGCTAGTGTGGGTAGCTACAATGAGCAGTTCTTC.

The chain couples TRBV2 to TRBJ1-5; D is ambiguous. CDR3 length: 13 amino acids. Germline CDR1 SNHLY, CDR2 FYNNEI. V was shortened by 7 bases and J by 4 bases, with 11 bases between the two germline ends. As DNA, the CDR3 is TGTGCCAGCACCCAGGACCAAAATCAGCCCCAGCATTTT. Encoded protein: CASTQDQNQPQHF.

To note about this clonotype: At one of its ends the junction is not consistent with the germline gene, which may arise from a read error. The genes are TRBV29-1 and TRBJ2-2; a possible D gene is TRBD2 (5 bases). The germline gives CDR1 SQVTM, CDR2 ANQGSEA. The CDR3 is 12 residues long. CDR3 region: CSVPQNTGERFF. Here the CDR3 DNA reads TGCAGCGTGCCCCAGAACACCGGGGAGCGGTTTTTT.

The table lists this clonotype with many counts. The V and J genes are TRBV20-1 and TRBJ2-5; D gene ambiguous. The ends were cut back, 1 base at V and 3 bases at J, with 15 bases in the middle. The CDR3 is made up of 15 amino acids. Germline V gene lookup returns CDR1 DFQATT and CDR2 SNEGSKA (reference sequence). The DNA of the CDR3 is TGCAGTGCTAGAGCCTTCCAACTGGGCGAAGAGACCCAGTACTTC. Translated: CSARAFQLGEETQYF.

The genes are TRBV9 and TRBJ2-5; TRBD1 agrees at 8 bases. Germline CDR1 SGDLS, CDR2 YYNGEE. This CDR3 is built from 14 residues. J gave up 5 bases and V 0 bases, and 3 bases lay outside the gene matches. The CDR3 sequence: CASSVGRDRETQYF. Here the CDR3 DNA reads TGTGCCAGCAGCGTAGGAAGGGACAGGGAGACCCAGTACTTC.

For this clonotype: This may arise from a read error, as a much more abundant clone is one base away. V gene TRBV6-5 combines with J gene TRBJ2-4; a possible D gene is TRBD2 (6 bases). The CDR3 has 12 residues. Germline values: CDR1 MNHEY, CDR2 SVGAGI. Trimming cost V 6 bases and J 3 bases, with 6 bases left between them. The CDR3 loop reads CASRTSKNIQYF. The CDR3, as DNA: TGTGCCAGCAGGACTAGCAAAAACATTCAGTACTTC.

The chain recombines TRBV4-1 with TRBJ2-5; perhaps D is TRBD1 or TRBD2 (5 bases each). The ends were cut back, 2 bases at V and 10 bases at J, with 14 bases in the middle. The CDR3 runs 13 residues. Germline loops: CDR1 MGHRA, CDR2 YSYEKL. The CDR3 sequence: CASSQQGEGIQYF. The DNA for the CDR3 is TGCGCCAGCAGCCAACAGGGCGAGGGGATCCAGTACTTC.

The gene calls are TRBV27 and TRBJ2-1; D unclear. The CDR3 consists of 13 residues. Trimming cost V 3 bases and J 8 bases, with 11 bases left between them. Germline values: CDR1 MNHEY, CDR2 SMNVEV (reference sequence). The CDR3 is CASSFQLADEQFF. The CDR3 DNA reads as TGTGCCAGCAGTTTCCAGCTGGCGGATGAGCAGTTCTTC.

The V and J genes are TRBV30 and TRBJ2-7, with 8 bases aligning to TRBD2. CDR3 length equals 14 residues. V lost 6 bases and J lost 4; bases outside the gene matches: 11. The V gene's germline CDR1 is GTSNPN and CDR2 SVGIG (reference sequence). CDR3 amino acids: CACAGLGDAYEQYF. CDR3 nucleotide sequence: TGTGCCTGCGCGGGACTAGGAGATGCATACGAGCAGTACTTC.

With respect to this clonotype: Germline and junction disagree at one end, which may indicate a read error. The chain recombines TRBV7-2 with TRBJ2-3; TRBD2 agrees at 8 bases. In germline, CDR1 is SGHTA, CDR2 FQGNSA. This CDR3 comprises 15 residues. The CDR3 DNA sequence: TGTGCCAGCGGCTTAGGCCCCACTAGCGGAGATACGCAGTATTTT. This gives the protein CASGLGPTSGDTQYF.